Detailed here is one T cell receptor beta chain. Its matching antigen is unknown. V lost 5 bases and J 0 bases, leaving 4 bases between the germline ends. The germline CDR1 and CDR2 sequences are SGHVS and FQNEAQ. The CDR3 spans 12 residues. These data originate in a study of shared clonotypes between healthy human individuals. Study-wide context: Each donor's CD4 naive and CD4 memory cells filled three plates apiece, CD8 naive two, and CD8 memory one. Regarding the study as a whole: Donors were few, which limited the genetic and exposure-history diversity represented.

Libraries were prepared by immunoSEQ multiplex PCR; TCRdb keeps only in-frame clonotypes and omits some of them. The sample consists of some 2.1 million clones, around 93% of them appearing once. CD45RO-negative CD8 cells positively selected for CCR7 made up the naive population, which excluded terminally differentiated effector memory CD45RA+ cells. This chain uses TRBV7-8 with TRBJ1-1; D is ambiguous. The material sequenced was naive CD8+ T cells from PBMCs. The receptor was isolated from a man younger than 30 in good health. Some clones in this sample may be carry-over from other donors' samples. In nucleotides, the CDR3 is TGTGCCAGCAGCGGACTGAACACTGAAGCTTTCTTT. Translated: CASSGLNTEAFF.